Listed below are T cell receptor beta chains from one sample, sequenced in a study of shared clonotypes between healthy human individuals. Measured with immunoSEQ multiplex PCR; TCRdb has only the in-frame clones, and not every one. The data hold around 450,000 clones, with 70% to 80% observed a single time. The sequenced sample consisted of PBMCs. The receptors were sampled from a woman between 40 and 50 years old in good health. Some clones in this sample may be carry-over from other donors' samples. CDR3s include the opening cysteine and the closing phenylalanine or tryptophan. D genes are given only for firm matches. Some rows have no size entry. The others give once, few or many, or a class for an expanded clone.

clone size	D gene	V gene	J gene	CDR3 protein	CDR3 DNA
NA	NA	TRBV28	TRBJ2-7	CASSTPGGGGYEQYF	TGTGCCAGCAGCACTCCGGGTGGAGGGGGGTACGAGCAGTACTTC
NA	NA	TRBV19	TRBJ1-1	CASSIYRNTEAFF	TGTGCCAGTAGTATCTACAGGAACACTGAAGCTTTCTTT
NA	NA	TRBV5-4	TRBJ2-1	CASSLQGPNNEQFF	TGTGCCAGCAGCTTGCAGGGCCCAAACAATGAGCAGTTCTTC
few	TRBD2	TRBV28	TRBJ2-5	CASAASGRAGETQYF	TGTGCCAGCGCGGCTAGCGGGAGGGCCGGCGAGACCCAGTACTTC
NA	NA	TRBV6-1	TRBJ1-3	CASSEASGNTIYF	TGTGCCAGCAGTGAAGCAAGCGGAAACACCATATATTTT
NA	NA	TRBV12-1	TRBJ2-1	CASSFSRVAARYNEQFF	TGTGCCAGCAGCTTTTCCCGGGTAGCGGCCCGATACAATGAGCAGTTCTTC
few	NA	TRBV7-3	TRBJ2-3	CASSLDPSTDTQYF	TGTGCCAGCAGCTTGGACCCAAGCACAGATACGCAGTATTTT
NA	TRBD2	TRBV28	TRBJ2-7	CASGTSGTPYEQYF	TGTGCCAGCGGGACTAGCGGGACCCCCTACGAGCAGTACTTC
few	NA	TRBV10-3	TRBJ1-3	CAISKVDSGNTIYF	TGTGCCATCAGCAAAGTAGACTCTGGAAACACCATATATTTT
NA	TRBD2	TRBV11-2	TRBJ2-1	CASSLFGTSTNEQFF	TGTGCCAGCAGCTTATTCGGGACTAGTACAAATGAGCAGTTCTTC
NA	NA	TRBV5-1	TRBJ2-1	CASSDRISSYNEQFF	TGCGCCAGCAGCGACAGGATAAGCTCCTACAATGAGCAGTTCTTC
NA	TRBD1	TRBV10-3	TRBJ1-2	CAISQQGDYGYTF	TGTGCCATCAGTCAACAGGGGGACTATGGCTACACCTTC
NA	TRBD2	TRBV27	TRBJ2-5	CASRPLAGETQYF	TGTGCCAGCAGACCACTAGCGGGAGAGACCCAGTACTTC
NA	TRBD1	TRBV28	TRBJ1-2	CASRLSGTGAFDYGYTF	TGTGCCAGCAGGCTCAGCGGGACAGGGGCTTTCGACTATGGCTACACCTTC
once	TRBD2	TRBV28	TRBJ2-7	CASSLQLAGDEQYF	TGTGCCAGCAGTTTACAACTAGCGGGCGACGAGCAGTACTTC
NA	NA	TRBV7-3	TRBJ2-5	CASSPEGPLLGETQYF	TGTGCCAGCAGCCCAGAAGGGCCCCTTCTTGGAGAGACCCAGTACTTC
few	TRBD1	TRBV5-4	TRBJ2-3	CASRDDRGRATDTQYF	TGTGCCAGCAGAGATGACAGGGGGCGGGCCACAGATACGCAGTATTTT
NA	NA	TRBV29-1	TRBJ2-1	CSVDLDGVYNEQFF	TGCAGCGTTGACTTGGACGGAGTCTACAATGAGCAGTTCTTC
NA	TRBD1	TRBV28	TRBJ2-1	CASSFPPPGQAYNEQFF	TGTGCCAGCAGTTTCCCCCCACCGGGACAGGCTTACAATGAGCAGTTCTTC
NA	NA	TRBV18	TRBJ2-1	CASSKTEGAYNEQFF	TGTGCCAGCTCAAAGACGGAAGGGGCTTACAATGAGCAGTTCTTC
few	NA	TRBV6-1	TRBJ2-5	CASEGVRGETQYF	TGTGCCAGCGAGGGAGTCCGGGGAGAGACCCAGTACTTC
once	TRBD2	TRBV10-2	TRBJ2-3	CASRWTSRDTQYF	TGCGCCAGCCGGTGGACTAGCAGAGATACGCAGTATTTT
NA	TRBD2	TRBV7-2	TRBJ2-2	CASSYTSGRAYTGELFF	TGTGCCAGCAGCTATACGAGCGGGAGAGCGTACACCGGGGAGCTGTTTTTT
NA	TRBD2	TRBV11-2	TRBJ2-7	CASSLDSGRAFEQYF	TGTGCCAGCAGTCTAGATAGCGGGAGGGCCTTCGAGCAGTACTTC
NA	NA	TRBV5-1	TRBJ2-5	CASSLASGSQETQYF	TGCGCCAGCAGCTTGGCCTCAGGGTCCCAAGAGACCCAGTACTTC
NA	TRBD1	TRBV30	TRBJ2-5	CAWSRQGVPQETQYF	TGTGCCTGGAGCCGACAGGGGGTACCTCAAGAGACCCAGTACTTC
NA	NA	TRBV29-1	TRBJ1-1	CSAPGIDTSAFF	TGCAGCGCCCCCGGGATCGACACATCGGCTTTCTTT
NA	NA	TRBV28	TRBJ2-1	CASSLGTLANEQFF	TGTGCCAGCAGTTTAGGGACCTTAGCCAATGAGCAGTTCTTC
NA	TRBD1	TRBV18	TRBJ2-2	CASSPDRTNTGELFF	TGTGCCAGCTCCCCGGACAGGACGAACACCGGGGAGCTGTTTTTT
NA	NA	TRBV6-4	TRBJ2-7	CASSPTGGGTYEQYF	TGTGCCAGCAGTCCAACCGGGGGCGGCACCTACGAGCAGTACTTC
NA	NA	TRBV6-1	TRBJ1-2	CASSGAYYGYTF	TGTGCCAGCAGTGGGGCCTATTATGGCTACACCTTC
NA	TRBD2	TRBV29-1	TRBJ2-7	CSGLTSGRYNRYEQYF	TGCAGCGGACTGACTAGCGGGAGGTATAATAGGTACGAGCAGTACTTC
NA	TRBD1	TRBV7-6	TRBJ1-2	CASSSIPGQGVGGYTF	TGTGCCAGCAGCTCCATTCCGGGACAGGGGGTGGGTGGCTACACCTTC